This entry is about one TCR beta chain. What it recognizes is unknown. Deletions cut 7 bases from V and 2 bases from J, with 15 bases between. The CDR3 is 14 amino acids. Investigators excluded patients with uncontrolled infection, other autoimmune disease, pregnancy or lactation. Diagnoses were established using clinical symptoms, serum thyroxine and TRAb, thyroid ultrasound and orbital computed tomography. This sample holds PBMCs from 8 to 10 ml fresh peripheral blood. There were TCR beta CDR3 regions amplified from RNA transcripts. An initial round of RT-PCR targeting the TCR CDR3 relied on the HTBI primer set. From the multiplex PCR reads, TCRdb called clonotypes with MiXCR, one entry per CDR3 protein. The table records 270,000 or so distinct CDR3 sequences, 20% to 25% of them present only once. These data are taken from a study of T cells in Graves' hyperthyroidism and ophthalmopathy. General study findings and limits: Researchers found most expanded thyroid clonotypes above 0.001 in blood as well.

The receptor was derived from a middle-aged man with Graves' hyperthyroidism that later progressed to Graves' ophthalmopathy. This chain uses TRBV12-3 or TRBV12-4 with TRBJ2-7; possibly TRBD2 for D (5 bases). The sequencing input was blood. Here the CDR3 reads CASKAGVQPYEQYF. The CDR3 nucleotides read TGTGCCAGCAAGGCCGGGGTTCAGCCCTACGAGCAGTACTTC.